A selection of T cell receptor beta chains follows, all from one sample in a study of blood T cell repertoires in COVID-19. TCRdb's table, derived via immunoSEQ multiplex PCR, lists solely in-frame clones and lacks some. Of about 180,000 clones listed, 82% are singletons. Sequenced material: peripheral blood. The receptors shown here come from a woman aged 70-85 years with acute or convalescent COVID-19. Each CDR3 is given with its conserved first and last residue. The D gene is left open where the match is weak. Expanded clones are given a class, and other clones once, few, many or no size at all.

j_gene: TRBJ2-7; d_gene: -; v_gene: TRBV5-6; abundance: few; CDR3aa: CASSSTENLYEQYF; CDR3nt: TGTGCCAGCAGCTCGACAGAGAACCTGTACGAGCAGTACTTC
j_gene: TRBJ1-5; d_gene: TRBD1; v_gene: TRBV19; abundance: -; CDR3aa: CASSTLGQDSNQPQHF; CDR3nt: TGTGCCAGTAGTACGCTCGGACAGGATAGCAATCAGCCCCAGCATTTT
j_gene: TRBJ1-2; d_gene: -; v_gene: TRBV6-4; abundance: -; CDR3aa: CASSKGPGYGYTF; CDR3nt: TGTGCCAGCAGTAAGGGGCCGGGCTATGGCTACACCTTC
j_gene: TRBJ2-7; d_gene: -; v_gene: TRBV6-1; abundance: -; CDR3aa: CASSEARTAQQYF; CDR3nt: TGTGCCAGCAGTGAAGCGCGAACAGCTCAGCAGTACTTC
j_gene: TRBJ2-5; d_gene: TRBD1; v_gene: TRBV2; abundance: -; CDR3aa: CASRPGTGRETQYF; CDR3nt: TGTGCCAGCAGACCCGGGACAGGGCGGGAGACCCAGTACTTC
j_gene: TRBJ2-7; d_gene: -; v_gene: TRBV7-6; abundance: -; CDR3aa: CASSPGGSTYEQYF; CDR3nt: TGTGCCAGCAGTCCCGGAGGGAGCACATACGAGCAGTACTTC
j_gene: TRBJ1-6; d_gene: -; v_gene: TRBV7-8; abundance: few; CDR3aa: CASSLDAVNNSPLHF; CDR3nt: TGTGCCAGCAGCTTAGATGCAGTAAATAATTCACCCCTCCACTTT
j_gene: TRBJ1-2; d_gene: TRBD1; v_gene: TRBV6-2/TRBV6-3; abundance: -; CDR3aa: CASSPPGDSSYGYTF; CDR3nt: TGTGCCAGCAGTCCCCCCGGGGACAGCTCCTATGGCTACACCTTC
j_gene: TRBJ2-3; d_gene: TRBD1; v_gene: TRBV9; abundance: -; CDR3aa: CASSVGTGASTDTQYF; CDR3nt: TGTGCCAGCAGCGTTGGCACAGGGGCTAGCACAGATACGCAGTATTTT
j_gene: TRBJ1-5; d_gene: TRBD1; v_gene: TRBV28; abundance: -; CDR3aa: CASTQGGWNQPQHF; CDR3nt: TGTGCCAGCACCCAGGGGGGCTGGAATCAGCCCCAGCATTTT
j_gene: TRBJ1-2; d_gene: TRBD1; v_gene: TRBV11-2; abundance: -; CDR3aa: CASSSGTALYGYTF; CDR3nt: TGTGCCAGCAGCTCAGGGACAGCGCTCTATGGCTACACCTTC
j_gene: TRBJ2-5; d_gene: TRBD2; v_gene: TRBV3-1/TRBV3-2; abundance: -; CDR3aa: CASSQAVSGLFPTRDQETQYF; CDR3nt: TGTGCCAGCAGCCAAGCGGTCTCGGGACTATTTCCCACTAGGGACCAAGAGACCCAGTACTTC
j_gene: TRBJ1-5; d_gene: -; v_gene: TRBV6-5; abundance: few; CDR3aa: CASNQKGDGNQPQHF; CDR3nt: TGTGCCAGCAACCAGAAAGGGGATGGCAATCAGCCCCAGCATTTT
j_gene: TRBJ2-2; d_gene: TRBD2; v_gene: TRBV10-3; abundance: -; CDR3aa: CAISEGDYYNTGELFF; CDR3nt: TGTGCCATCAGTGAAGGGGACTATTATAACACCGGGGAGCTGTTTTTT
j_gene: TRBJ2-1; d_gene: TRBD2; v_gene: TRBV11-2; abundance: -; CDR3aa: CASSFGTSGGWSYNEQFF; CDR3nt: TGTGCCAGCAGCTTCGGGACTAGCGGGGGTTGGTCCTACAATGAGCAGTTCTTC
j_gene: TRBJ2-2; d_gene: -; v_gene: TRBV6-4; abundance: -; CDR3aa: CASSVDSPGELFF; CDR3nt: TGTGCCAGCAGCGTGGACAGTCCCGGGGAGCTGTTTTTT
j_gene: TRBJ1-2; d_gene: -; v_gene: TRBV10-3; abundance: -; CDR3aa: CAISDPRERGYTF; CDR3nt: TGTGCCATCAGTGACCCGAGAGAGCGAGGCTACACCTTC
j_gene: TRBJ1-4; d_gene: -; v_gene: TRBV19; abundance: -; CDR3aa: CASSLRAQGEKLFF; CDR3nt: TGTGCCAGTAGTCTACGGGCCCAGGGGGAAAAACTGTTTTTT
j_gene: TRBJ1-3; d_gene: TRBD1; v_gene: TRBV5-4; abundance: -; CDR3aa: CASSLRTGRSGNTIYF; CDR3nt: TGTGCCAGCAGCTTAAGGACAGGACGCTCTGGAAACACCATATATTTT
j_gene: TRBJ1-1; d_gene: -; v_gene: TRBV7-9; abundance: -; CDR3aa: CASSPITGLNTEAFF; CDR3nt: TGTGCCAGCAGCCCCATAACAGGACTGAACACTGAAGCTTTCTTT
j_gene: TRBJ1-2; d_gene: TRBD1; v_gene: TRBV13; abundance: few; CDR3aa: CASSSWTGNYGYTF; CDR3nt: TGTGCCAGCAGCTCCTGGACAGGGAACTATGGCTACACCTTC
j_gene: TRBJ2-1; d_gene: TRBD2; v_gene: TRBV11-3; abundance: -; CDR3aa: CASSPRTSGGAVYNEQFF; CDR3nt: TGTGCCAGCAGCCCCCGGACTAGCGGGGGGGCCGTCTACAATGAGCAGTTCTTC
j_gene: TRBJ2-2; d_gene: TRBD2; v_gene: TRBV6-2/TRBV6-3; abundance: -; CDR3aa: CASSYPLQGDYTNRNTGELFF; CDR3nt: TGTGCCAGCAGTTACCCTTTACAAGGGGACTATACGAATCGGAACACCGGGGAGCTGTTTTTT
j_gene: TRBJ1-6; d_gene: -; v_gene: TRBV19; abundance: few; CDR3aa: CASSITDSGSYSPLHF; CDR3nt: TGTGCCAGTAGTATAACTGACTCCGGGTCCTATTCACCCCTCCACTTT
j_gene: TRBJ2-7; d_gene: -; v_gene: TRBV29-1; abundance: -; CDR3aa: CSVVNDRHYEQYF; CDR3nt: TGCAGCGTTGTCAATGACAGACACTACGAGCAGTACTTC
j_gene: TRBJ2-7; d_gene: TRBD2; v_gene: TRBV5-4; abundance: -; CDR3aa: CASSLEGLAGTILEQYF; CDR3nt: TGTGCCAGCAGCTTGGAGGGACTAGCGGGAACCATCCTCGAGCAGTACTTC
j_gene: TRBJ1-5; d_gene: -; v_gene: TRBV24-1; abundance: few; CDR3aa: CATGQLENQPQHF; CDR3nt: TGTGCCACCGGACAGTTAGAGAATCAGCCCCAGCATTTT
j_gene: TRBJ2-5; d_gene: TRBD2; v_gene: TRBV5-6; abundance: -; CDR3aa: CASSPQGLAGFETQYF; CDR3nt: TGTGCCAGCAGCCCGCAGGGCTTAGCGGGATTTGAGACCCAGTACTTC
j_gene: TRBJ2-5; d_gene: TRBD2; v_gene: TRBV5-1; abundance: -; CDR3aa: CASTLTTSGGTQYF; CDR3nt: TGCGCCAGCACCCTCACGACTAGCGGGGGGACCCAGTACTTC
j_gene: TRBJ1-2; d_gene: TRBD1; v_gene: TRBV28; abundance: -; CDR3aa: CASSSDRGRSYGYTF; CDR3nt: TGTGCCAGCAGTTCAGACAGGGGGCGCAGTTATGGCTACACCTTC
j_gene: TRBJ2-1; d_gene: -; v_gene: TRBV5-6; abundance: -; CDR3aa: CASSLALAGIRREQFF; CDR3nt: TGTGCCAGCAGCTTGGCTCTAGCTGGTATAAGGCGTGAGCAGTTCTTC
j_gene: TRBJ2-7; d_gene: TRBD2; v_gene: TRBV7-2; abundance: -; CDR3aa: CASSALAGLYEQYF; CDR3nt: TGTGCCAGCAGCGCCCTAGCGGGACTCTACGAGCAGTACTTC
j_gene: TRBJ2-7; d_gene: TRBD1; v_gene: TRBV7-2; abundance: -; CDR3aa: CASSSTGNSYEQYF; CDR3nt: TGTGCCAGCAGCTCGACAGGGAATTCCTACGAGCAGTACTTC
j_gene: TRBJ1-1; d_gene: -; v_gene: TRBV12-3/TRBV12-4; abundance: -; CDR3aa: CASKGDTEAFF; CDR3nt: TGTGCCAGCAAAGGGGACACTGAAGCTTTCTTT
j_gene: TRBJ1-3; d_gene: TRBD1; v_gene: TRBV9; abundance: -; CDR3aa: CASSTTGQGGNTIYF; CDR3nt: TGTGCCAGCAGCACCACGGGACAGGGAGGAAACACCATATATTTT
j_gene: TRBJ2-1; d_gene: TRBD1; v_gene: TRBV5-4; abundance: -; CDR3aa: CASSFRQGNYNEQFF; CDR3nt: TGTGCCAGCAGCTTTAGACAGGGTAACTACAATGAGCAGTTCTTC
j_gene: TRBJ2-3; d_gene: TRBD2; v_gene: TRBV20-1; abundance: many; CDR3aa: CSASTSGSGPRFRADTQYF; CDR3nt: TGCAGTGCTAGTACTAGCGGGAGTGGGCCGAGATTTCGCGCAGATACGCAGTATTTT
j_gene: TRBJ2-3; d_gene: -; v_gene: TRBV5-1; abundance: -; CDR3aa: CASSLNIAGTDTQYF; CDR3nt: TGCGCCAGCAGCTTGAATATAGCGGGCACAGATACGCAGTATTTT
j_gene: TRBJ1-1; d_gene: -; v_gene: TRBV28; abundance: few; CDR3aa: CASIQNTEAFF; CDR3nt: TGTGCCAGCATCCAGAACACTGAAGCTTTCTTT
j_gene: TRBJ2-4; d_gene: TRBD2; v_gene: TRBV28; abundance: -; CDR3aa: CASRAGGAKNIQYF; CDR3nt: TGTGCCAGCAGGGCCGGGGGGGCCAAAAACATTCAGTACTTC